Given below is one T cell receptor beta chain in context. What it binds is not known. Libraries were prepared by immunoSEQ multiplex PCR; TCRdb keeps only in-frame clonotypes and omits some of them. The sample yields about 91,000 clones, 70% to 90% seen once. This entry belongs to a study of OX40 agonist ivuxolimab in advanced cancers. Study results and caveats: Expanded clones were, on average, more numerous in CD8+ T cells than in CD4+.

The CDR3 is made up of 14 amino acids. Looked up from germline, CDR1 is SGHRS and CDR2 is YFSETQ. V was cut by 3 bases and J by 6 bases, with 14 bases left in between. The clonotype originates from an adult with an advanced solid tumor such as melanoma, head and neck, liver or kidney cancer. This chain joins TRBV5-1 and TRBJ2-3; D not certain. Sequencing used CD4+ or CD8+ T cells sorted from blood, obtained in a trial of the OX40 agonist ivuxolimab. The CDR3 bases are TGCGCCAGCAGCTCCGCCCGAGAAGGGGATACGCAGTATTTT. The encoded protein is CASSSAREGDTQYF.